This TCR beta chain was sequenced for a study of cytomegalovirus exposure and HLA in healthy donors. From germline, CDR1 is MNHEY and CDR2 SMNVEV (reference sequence). With V trimmed by 5 bases and J by 5 bases, 12 bases remained unmatched. This CDR3 is built from 16 residues. Study conclusions and caveats: It was approximately 160 TCR beta chains that were listed as cytomegalovirus-associated.

As to this clone: Antigen specificity is unknown.

Clones were sequenced by immunoSEQ multiplex PCR, and TCRdb holds only the in-frame ones, with some missing. The table includes approximately 97,000 clones, about 95% detected once. The sequencing input was PBMCs. V and J are TRBV27 and TRBJ2-1, with TRBD1 identical over 7 bases. This TCR derives from a woman younger than 35 in good health and CMV-seronegative. The CDR3, as DNA: TGTGCCAGCAGTCCGACAGGGCTGGTGGGAAACAATGAGCAGTTCTTC. Amino acids: CASSPTGLVGNNEQFF.